The clone carrying this TCR beta chain has just a few counts. Its antigen is still unknown. Researchers ran the PCR with 60 Vbeta and 13 Jbeta primers. The protocol was immunoSEQ multiplex PCR, while the TCRdb copy is restricted to in-frame clones and leaves out a portion. The sample yields some 130,000 clones, about 80% seen once. These data are taken from a study of cytomegalovirus exposure and HLA in healthy donors. Findings and limits, study-wide: One variant, a missense change in DCLRE1C, was linked in a later analysis to TCR beta V- and J-gene trimming. Later analysis suggested most CMV-associated TCR beta chains were HLA-restricted. In an earlier analysis, about 90% or about 30%: the productive usage of most TCR beta V segments. Associated with cytomegalovirus, according to the listing, were 150 to 200 TCR beta chains.

Germline V lookup: CDR1 SGHVS, CDR2 FQNEAQ. V lost 5 bases to trimming and J lost 3 bases, with 13 bases between them. The CDR3 sequence is 15 residues long. The V gene is TRBV7-8, the J gene TRBJ1-4; D is ambiguous. The TCR was taken from a man younger than 40 in good health. The material sequenced was PBMCs. CDR3 DNA: TGTGCCAGCAGCCCTCCTGGCCCCTCTAATGAAAAACTGTTTTTT. Translated: CASSPPGPSNEKLFF.